Each of the 13 T cell receptor beta chains below was sequenced from the same sample in a study of blood T cell repertoires in COVID-19. TCRdb's copy holds only in-frame clones and misses some; the assay was immunoSEQ multiplex PCR. Here the sample spans fewer than 250,000 clones, around four fifths being singletons. Material for sequencing was PBMCs or T cells enriched from blood (not recorded which). The origin of the receptors is a woman aged 35 to 49 who had been exposed to COVID-19.

The genes are TRBV3-1 (or the pseudogene TRBV3-2) and TRBJ2-2, with TRBD1 identical over 8 bases. Germline lookup yields CDR1 LGHDT and CDR2 YNNKEL (reference sequence). This CDR3 contains 15 residues. V was clipped by 4 bases and J by 4 bases; unmatched bases: 5. The CDR3 bases are TGTGCCAGCAGCCTTGGGACAGGCAGCACCGGGGAGCTGTTTTTT. This encodes CASSLGTGSTGELFF.

This sequence joins TRBV10-3 and TRBJ1-2; 12 bases agree with TRBD1. There are 17 residues in the CDR3. Germline V CDR1 and CDR2: ENHRY, SYGVKD. J was trimmed by 3 bases and V by 3 bases; bases with no gene match: 8. In DNA, the CDR3 is TGTGCCATCAGTGATTCCGGGACAGGGGGCGCGGACTATGGCTACACCTTC. It encodes CAISDSGTGGADYGYTF.

The rearrangement links TRBV19 to TRBJ1-2; D is unresolved. This CDR3 comprises 17 residues. Germline lookup yields CDR1 LNHDA and CDR2 SQIVND (reference sequence). V shed 1 base and J shed 0 bases, with 15 bases lying between them. The CDR3 region is CASSIAGMDQSNYGYTF. The CDR3 nucleotides read TGTGCCAGTAGTATAGCCGGGATGGATCAATCTAACTATGGCTACACCTTC.

The chain carries TRBV7-6 and TRBJ1-1; D is undetermined. The CDR3 covers 15 residues. Trimming took off 5 bases at V and 3 bases at J, with 16 bases between the two ends. CDR1 is SGHVS, CDR2 FNYEAQ, per germline. CDR3: CASSPREGWDTEAFF. DNA for the CDR3: TGTGCCAGCAGCCCAAGGGAGGGTTGGGACACTGAAGCTTTCTTT. The full variable domain, completed using reference TRBV7-6 and TRBJ1-1, is GAGVSQSPRYKVTKRGQDVALRCDPISGHVSLYWYRQALGQGPEFLTYFNYEAQQDKSGLPNDRFSAERPEGSISTLTIQRTEQRDSAMYRCASSPREGWDTEAFFGQGTRLTVV.

The chain uses TRBV18 and TRBJ2-2, with D possibly being TRBD2 (6 bases). There are 13 residues in the CDR3. The ends were cut back, 10 bases at V and 7 bases at J, with 16 bases in the middle. Germline loops: CDR1 KGHSH, CDR2 LQKENI. The CDR3 DNA sequence: TGTGCCACACGGGAGCAGGGAGACGGGGAGCTGTTTTTT. Encoded protein: CATREQGDGELFF.

The J gene is TRBJ1-1, the V gene TRBV19; D might be TRBD1 (5 bases). Trimming pared 3 bases from V and 1 base from J, leaving 9 bases between. The CDR3 is 14 residues long. Germline lookup yields CDR1 LNHDA and CDR2 SQIVND (reference sequence). The DNA for the CDR3 is TGTGCCAGTAGTATGGGGCCATGGAACACTGAAGCTTTCTTT. Protein: CASSMGPWNTEAFF. Filled out from reference TRBV19 and TRBJ1-1, the complete variable domain reads DGGITQSPKYLFRKEGQNVTLSCEQNLNHDAMYWYRQDPGQGLRLIYYSQIVNDFQKGDIAEGYSVSREKKESFPLTVTSAQKNPTAFYLCASSMGPWNTEAFFGQGTRLTVV.

This chain connects TRBV29-1 to TRBJ1-1; no clear D. Germline CDR1 SQVTM, CDR2 ANQGSEA. The CDR3 runs 12 residues. V was cut by 4 bases and J by 1 base, with 7 bases left in between. The CDR3 DNA reads as TGCAGCGTTGTATCAGGGAACACTGAAGCTTTCTTT. Protein: CSVVSGNTEAFF.

The rearrangement joins TRBV12-3 or TRBV12-4 to TRBJ1-1; D uncertain. The CDR3 is made up of 13 amino acids. Trimming pared 7 bases from V and 1 base from J, leaving 10 bases between. The CDR3 nucleotides are TGTGCCAGCACTTGGGCGGGGAACACTGAAGCTTTCTTT. It is translated as CASTWAGNTEAFF.

This clone turned up a few times. The chain combines TRBV28 with TRBJ1-1; 10 nucleotides agree with TRBD1. This CDR3 spans 14 amino acids. The V gene's germline CDR1 is MDHEN and CDR2 SYDVKM. Trimming at V came to 4 bases and at J to 4 bases, leaving 3 bases not matched to a gene. The CDR3 here is CASSSGQGSTEAFF. The CDR3 DNA sequence: TGTGCCAGCAGTTCGGGACAGGGGAGCACTGAAGCTTTCTTT.

This clone was picked up a small number of times. V is TRBV3-1 (or the pseudogene TRBV3-2) and J is TRBJ1-2; D might be TRBD1 (6 bases). The CDR3 contains 16 residues. Trimming cost V 0 bases and J 3 bases, with 14 bases left between them. Germline V gene lookup returns CDR1 LGHDT and CDR2 YNNKEL (reference sequence). DNA for the CDR3: TGTGCCAGCAGCCAAGATTCTACAGGGAGTGACTATGGCTACACCTTC. This translates into CASSQDSTGSDYGYTF.

This clone has a single count. This chain connects TRBV7-9 to TRBJ2-1, with 14 bases fitting TRBD2. Germline loops: CDR1 SEHNR, CDR2 FQNEAQ (reference sequence). The CDR3 sequence is 16 residues long. The ends lost 5 bases at V and 6 bases at J; junction bases unmatched: 6. Written as DNA, the CDR3 is TGTGCCAGCAGCGGAGGACTAGCGGGGGGACTCAATGAGCAGTTCTTC. As protein: CASSGGLAGGLNEQFF.

The J gene is TRBJ1-2, the V gene TRBV2; 9 bases are shared with TRBD1. The CDR3 consists of 13 residues. The germline gives CDR1 SNHLY, CDR2 FYNNEI. V lost 5 bases to trimming and J lost 10 bases; unmatched junction nucleotides: 8. CDR3 in amino acids: CASSPGQGYDYTF. The CDR3 region has the DNA TGTGCCAGCAGTCCTGGACAGGGGTACGACTACACCTTC.

J is TRBJ2-7 and V is TRBV3-1 (or the pseudogene TRBV3-2); the match to TRBD1 covers 11 bases. V shed 4 bases and J 3 bases; nucleotides not matched to a gene: 5. Looked up from germline, CDR1 is LGHDT and CDR2 is YNNKEL (reference sequence). This CDR3 comprises 15 residues. For the CDR3, the DNA is TGTGCCAGCAGCCCCGGACAGGGGGCTGACTACGAGCAGTACTTC. Residues: CASSPGQGADYEQYF.